These T cell receptor beta chains were read from a single sample in a study of T cells after yellow fever vaccination. One entry per CDR3 protein, called by TCRdb with MiXCR from the 5' RACE reads. The sample consists of approximately 550,000 distinct CDR3 sequences, around 21% of them appearing once. Sequencing used PBMCs, obtained 15 days after the yellow fever booster vaccination. These receptor sequences come from a man younger than 45 who received the YFV17D yellow fever vaccine. CDR3s include the opening cysteine and the closing phenylalanine or tryptophan. D genes are given only for firm matches. Rows may omit the clone size; those that give it use once, few, many or a size class.

d_call j_call v_call clone_size cdr3_aa cdr3_nt
TRBD2 TRBJ2-1 TRBV28 few CASSFSGTRVWTF TGTGCCAGCAGTTTTAGCGGGACTAGGGTGTGGACCTTC
. TRBJ1-1 TRBV19 few CASRQPTVRNTEAFF TGTGCCAGTAGGCAGCCGACAGTGCGGAACACTGAAGCTTTCTTT
. TRBJ2-1 TRBV7-2 few CASSPRQINEQFF TGTGCCAGCAGCCCTAGACAGATCAATGAGCAGTTCTTC
. TRBJ2-3 TRBV7-2 few CASSYGGSFYGTQYF TGTGCCAGCAGCTACGGCGGCAGCTTTTATGGTACGCAGTATTTT
TRBD1 TRBJ2-7 TRBV2 . CASLSGTGDYEQYF TGTGCCAGCTTGTCCGGGACAGGCGATTACGAGCAGTACTTC
. TRBJ2-5 TRBV10-3 few CAISESDKETQYF TGTGCCATCAGTGAGTCAGACAAAGAGACCCAGTACTTC
. TRBJ2-7 TRBV28 . CASRLRRDGEQYF TGTGCCAGCAGGTTGAGGAGGGATGGGGAGCAGTACTTC
. TRBJ2-7 TRBV6-1 few CASRARLAYEQYF TGTGCCAGCCGAGCACGGTTGGCCTACGAGCAGTACTTC
. TRBJ1-5 TRBV9 few CASSVTTRDIDSNQPQHF TGTGCCAGCAGCGTAACCACCCGGGACATCGATAGCAATCAGCCCCAGCATTTT
. TRBJ2-7 TRBV6-6 few CASSYSSNEQYF TGTGCCAGCAGTTACTCGTCCAACGAGCAGTACTTC
TRBD1 TRBJ2-2 TRBV6-1 few CASSKNRGSGNTGELFF TGTGCCAGCAGTAAAAACAGGGGCTCGGGTAACACCGGGGAGCTGTTTTTT
. TRBJ2-2 TRBV28 . CASSLRAELFF TGTGCCAGCAGTTTACGTGCGGAGCTGTTTTTT
TRBD1 TRBJ2-1 TRBV5-1 . CASSLGTDSYNEQFF TGCGCCAGCAGCTTAGGGACAGACTCCTACAATGAGCAGTTCTTC
TRBD1 TRBJ1-3 TRBV12-3/TRBV12-4 . CASSLTGVGNTIYF TGTGCCAGCAGCTTGACAGGGGTTGGAAACACCATATATTTT
. TRBJ2-5 TRBV7-9 many CASSLELSVEETQYF TGTGCCAGCAGCTTAGAGTTATCGGTTGAAGAGACCCAGTACTTC
. TRBJ2-1 TRBV4-3 . CASSRVTGDEQFF TGCGCCAGCAGCCGGGTGACAGGAGATGAGCAGTTCTTC
. TRBJ1-1 TRBV20-1 few CSARSGRNTEAFF TGCAGTGCTCGAAGCGGCAGGAACACTGAAGCTTTCTTT
. TRBJ2-4 TRBV19 . CASSLKGGNIQYF TGTGCCAGTAGTCTCAAGGGGGGAAACATTCAGTACTTC
. TRBJ2-3 TRBV7-9 few CASSAGLNLGDTQYF TGTGCCAGCAGCGCGGGCCTCAACCTGGGAGATACGCAGTATTTT
. TRBJ2-1 TRBV20-1 . CSAITGTLMSEQFF TGCAGTGCTATCACAGGGACCCTTATGAGTGAGCAGTTCTTC
TRBD2 TRBJ2-5 TRBV20-1 few CSARPYLAGDETQYF TGCAGTGCTAGACCTTATCTAGCGGGAGATGAGACCCAGTACTTC
TRBD2 TRBJ2-2 TRBV6-2/TRBV6-3 . CASSYSKSLAGGTGELFF TGTGCCAGCAGTTACTCGAAGAGTCTAGCGGGAGGCACCGGGGAGCTGTTTTTT
TRBD1 TRBJ2-7 TRBV27 . CASNGQGGEQYF TGTGCCAGCAACGGACAGGGAGGCGAGCAGTACTTC
. TRBJ2-7 TRBV4-3 . CASSQERGTDAYEQYF TGCGCCAGCAGCCAAGAAAGAGGGACGGATGCCTACGAGCAGTACTTC
TRBD2 TRBJ2-3 TRBV23-1 . CASSQSRDYWEDTQYF TGCGCCAGCAGTCAATCGAGGGACTACTGGGAAGATACGCAGTATTTT
TRBD1 TRBJ2-1 TRBV7-3 . CASSAGQGSDEQFF TGTGCCAGCAGCGCGGGACAGGGTAGTGATGAGCAGTTCTTC
TRBD2 TRBJ2-1 TRBV7-2 many CASSLGPTSGGHNEQFF TGTGCCAGCAGCTTAGGCCCTACTAGCGGGGGCCACAATGAGCAGTTCTTC
TRBD2 TRBJ2-7 TRBV28 few CASSRGLAGDFKYF TGTGCCAGCAGTCGGGGACTAGCGGGAGATTTTAAGTACTTC
TRBD2 TRBJ2-7 TRBV5-4 . CASSSPLAGAVYEQYF TGTGCCAGCAGCTCGCCCCTAGCGGGAGCTGTCTACGAGCAGTACTTC
TRBD1 TRBJ2-7 TRBV12-3/TRBV12-4 . CASSLDRAHEQYF TGTGCCAGCAGTTTGGACAGGGCCCACGAGCAGTACTTC
TRBD2 TRBJ2-7 TRBV10-2 . CASRGGSEQYF TGCGCCAGCCGGGGAGGGTCCGAGCAGTACTTC
. TRBJ2-4 TRBV6-2/TRBV6-3 few CASSPGRLEWAKNIQYF TGTGCCAGCAGTCCGGGCAGACTCGAGTGGGCCAAAAACATTCAGTACTTC
TRBD2 TRBJ2-1 TRBV27 few CASSVGLAGDNEQFF TGTGCCAGCAGTGTCGGACTAGCGGGAGACAATGAGCAGTTCTTC
TRBD2 TRBJ2-1 TRBV18 . CASSPGLDDNEQFF TGTGCCAGCTCACCAGGACTAGACGACAATGAGCAGTTCTTC
. TRBJ1-2 TRBV28 . CASSLLQGYYGYTF TGTGCCAGCAGTTTATTACAGGGATACTATGGCTACACCTTC
TRBD1 TRBJ1-2 TRBV20-1 few CSARGTVDYGYTF TGCAGTGCTAGGGGGACAGTAGACTATGGCTACACCTTC
TRBD2 TRBJ2-2 TRBV5-1 few CASSLALAGSNTGELFF TGCGCCAGCAGCTTGGCCCTAGCGGGGTCGAACACCGGGGAGCTGTTTTTT
TRBD2 TRBJ2-1 TRBV9 few CASSVSLGTSGRHEQFF TGTGCCAGCAGCGTCTCCCTCGGGACTAGCGGGAGACATGAGCAGTTCTTC
. TRBJ2-3 TRBV28 few CASSLYSSHTDTQYF TGTGCCAGCAGTTTATACAGCAGCCACACAGATACGCAGTATTTT
. TRBJ2-7 TRBV7-2 many CASKDDPAILGEQYF TGTGCCAGTAAAGACGACCCGGCTATCCTCGGCGAGCAGTACTTC
. TRBJ2-7 TRBV20-1 . CSASPRGPTYEQYF TGCAGTGCTAGTCCGCGGGGCCCCACCTACGAGCAGTACTTC
. TRBJ2-1 TRBV24-1 few CATSDDVRGEQFF TGTGCCACCAGTGATGACGTTCGGGGCGAGCAGTTCTTC
. TRBJ1-2 TRBV27 . CASSLRGVADRGYTF TGTGCCAGCAGTTTAAGGGGGGTGGCCGACCGCGGCTACACCTTC
TRBD2 TRBJ2-4 TRBV7-2 few CASSLAPIAGGVNIQYF TGTGCCAGCAGCCTAGCCCCTATAGCGGGAGGGGTAAACATTCAGTACTTC
. TRBJ2-2 TRBV2 few CASIRDPNTGELFF TGTGCCAGCATCAGGGATCCGAACACCGGGGAGCTGTTTTTT
. TRBJ2-3 TRBV7-2 few CASSSFGGRNGDTQYF TGTGCCAGCAGCTCCTTTGGTGGGAGGAACGGTGATACGCAGTATTTT
. TRBJ2-7 TRBV7-2 . CASSPGTPIYEQYF TGTGCCAGCAGCCCCGGGACCCCCATCTACGAGCAGTACTTC
TRBD1 TRBJ1-2 TRBV10-3 . CAIRGQGDYGYTF TGTGCCATCAGGGGACAGGGGGACTATGGCTACACCTTC
. TRBJ2-3 TRBV5-4 . CASSWVGSSTDTQYF TGTGCCAGCAGCTGGGTAGGCTCTAGCACAGATACGCAGTATTTT
. TRBJ2-7 TRBV5-1 . CASSSTGLSSYEQYF TGCGCCAGCAGCTCTACAGGCCTTAGCTCCTACGAGCAGTACTTC